This entry is about one TCR beta chain. No antigen is known for it. V dropped 2 bases and J dropped 7; count of bases not matched to a gene: 2. This CDR3 has 13 amino acids. Germline V gives CDR1 MNHEY, CDR2 SVGAGI. Libraries were prepared by immunoSEQ multiplex PCR; TCRdb keeps only in-frame clonotypes and omits some of them. Of about 120,000 clones listed, 75% to 85% are singletons. This entry is derived from a study of T cell responses to AZD1222 COVID-19 vaccine. Study outcomes and limitations: The repertoires were collected only after the peak T cell response.

The source is an adult who received the AZD1222 COVID-19 vaccine. The chain is built from TRBV6-5 and TRBJ2-1; 7 nucleotides align to TRBD1. Sequenced here: peripheral blood, sampled 28 days after the second AZD1222 dose. The CDR3 sequence: CASSYVQGNEQFF. DNA of the CDR3: TGTGCCAGCAGTTACGTACAGGGGAATGAGCAGTTCTTC.